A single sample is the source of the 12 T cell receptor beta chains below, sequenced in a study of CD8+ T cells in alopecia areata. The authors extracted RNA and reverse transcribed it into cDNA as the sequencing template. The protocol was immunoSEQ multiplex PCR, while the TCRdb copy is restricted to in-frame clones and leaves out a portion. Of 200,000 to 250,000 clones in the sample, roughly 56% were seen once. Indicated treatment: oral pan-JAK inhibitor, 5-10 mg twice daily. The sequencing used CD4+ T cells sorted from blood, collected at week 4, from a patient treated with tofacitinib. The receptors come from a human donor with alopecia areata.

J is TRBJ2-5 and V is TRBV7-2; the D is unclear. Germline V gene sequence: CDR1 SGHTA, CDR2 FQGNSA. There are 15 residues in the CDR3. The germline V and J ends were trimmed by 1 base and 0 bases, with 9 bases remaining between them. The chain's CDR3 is CASSLVSVNQETQYF. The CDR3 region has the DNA TGTGCCAGCAGCTTAGTTTCTGTAAACCAAGAGACCCAGTACTTC.

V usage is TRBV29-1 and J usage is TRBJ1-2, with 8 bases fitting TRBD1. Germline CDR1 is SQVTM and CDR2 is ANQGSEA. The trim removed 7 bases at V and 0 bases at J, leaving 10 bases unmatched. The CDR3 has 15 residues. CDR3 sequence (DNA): TGCAGCGCCCCAGGGGGGACAGGATCTAACTATGGCTACACCTTC. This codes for CSAPGGTGSNYGYTF.

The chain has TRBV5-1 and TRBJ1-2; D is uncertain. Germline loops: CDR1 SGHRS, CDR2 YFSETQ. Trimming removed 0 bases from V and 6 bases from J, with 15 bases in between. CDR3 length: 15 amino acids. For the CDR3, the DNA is TGCGCCAGCAGCTTGGACGGGATCGCGAGTCATGGCTACACCTTC. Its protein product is CASSLDGIASHGYTF.

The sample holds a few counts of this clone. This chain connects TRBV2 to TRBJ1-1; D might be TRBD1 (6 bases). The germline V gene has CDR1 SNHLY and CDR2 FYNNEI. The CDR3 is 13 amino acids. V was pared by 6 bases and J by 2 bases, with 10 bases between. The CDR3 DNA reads TGTGCCAGCAGAATGGACAGCAACACTGAAGCTTTCTTT. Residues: CASRMDSNTEAFF.

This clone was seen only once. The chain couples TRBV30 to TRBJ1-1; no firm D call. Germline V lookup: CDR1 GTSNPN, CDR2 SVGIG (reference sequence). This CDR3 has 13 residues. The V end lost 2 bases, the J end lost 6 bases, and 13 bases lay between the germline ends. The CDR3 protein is CAWSSDSPAEAFF. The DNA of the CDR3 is TGTGCCTGGAGTTCGGACTCGCCCGCTGAAGCTTTCTTT.

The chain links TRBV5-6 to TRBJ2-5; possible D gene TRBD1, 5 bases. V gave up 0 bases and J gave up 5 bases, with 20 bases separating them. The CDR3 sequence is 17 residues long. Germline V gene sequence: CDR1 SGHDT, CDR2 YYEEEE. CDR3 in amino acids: CASSLAVTGGPGETQYF. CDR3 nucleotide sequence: TGTGCCAGCAGCTTGGCCGTTACAGGTGGTCCCGGGGAGACCCAGTACTTC. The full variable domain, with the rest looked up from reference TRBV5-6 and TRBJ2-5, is DAGVTQSPTHLIKTRGQQVTLRCSPKSGHDTVSWYQQALGQGPQFIFQYYEEEERQRGNFPDRFSGHQFPNYSSELNVNALLLGDSALYLCASSLAVTGGPGETQYFGPGTRLLVL.

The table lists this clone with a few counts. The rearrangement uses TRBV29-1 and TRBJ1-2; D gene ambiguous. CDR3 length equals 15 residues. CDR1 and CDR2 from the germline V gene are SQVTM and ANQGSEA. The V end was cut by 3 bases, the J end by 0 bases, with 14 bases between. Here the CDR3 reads CSVDGSLGANYGYTF. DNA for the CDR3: TGCAGCGTTGATGGATCTTTGGGAGCTAACTATGGCTACACCTTC.

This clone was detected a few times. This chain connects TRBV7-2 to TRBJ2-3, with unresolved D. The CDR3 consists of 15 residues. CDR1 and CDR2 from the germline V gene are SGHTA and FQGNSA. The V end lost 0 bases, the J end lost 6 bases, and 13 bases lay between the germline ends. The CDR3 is CASSLARTIWDTQYF. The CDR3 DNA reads TGTGCCAGCAGCTTAGCCCGTACGATCTGGGATACGCAGTATTTT.

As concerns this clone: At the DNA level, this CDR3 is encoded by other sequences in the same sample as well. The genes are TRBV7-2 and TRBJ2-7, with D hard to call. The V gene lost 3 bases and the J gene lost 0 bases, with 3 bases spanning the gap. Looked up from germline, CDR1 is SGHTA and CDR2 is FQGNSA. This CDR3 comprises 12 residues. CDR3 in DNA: TGTGCCAGCAGCTTGAGCTCCTACGAGCAGTACTTC. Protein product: CASSLSSYEQYF.

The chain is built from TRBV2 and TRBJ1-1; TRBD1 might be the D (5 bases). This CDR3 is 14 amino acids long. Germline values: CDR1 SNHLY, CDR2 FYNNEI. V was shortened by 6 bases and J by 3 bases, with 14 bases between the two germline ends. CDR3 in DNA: TGTGCCAGCAGCCTCAGGGCTGGCGACACTGAAGCTTTCTTT. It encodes CASSLRAGDTEAFF.

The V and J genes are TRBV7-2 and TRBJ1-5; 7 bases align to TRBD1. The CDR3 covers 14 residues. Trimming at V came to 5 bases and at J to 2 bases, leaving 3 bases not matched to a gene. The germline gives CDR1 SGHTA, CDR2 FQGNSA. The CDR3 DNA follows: TGTGCCAGCAGCCGACAGGGCGGCAATCAGCCCCAGCATTTT. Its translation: CASSRQGGNQPQHF.

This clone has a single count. Written as DNA, the CDR3 is TGCGCCAGCAGCCCTCTCGGACTCGGGGGTGACGAGACCCAGTACTTC. It translates to CASSPLGLGGDETQYF. This chain joins TRBV5-1 and TRBJ2-5; D is possibly TRBD2 (6 bases). Germline CDR1 reads SGHRS; CDR2 reads YFSETQ. This CDR3 contains 16 residues. V gave up 4 bases and J gave up 5 bases, with 21 bases separating them.